This T cell receptor beta chain was recovered during a study of PD-1 blockade in classical Hodgkin lymphoma. The CDR3 sequence is 15 residues long. Trimming removed 0 bases at V and 6 bases at J, with 13 bases between. Germline V gene data show CDR1 as SGHDT and CDR2 as YYEEEE. Concerning this clone itself: Its antigen is unknown.

Study observations and caveats: Excluded were patients who started nivolumab under 1 year after ASCT, a group that had lower diversity.

Exposure to brentuximab vedotin varied, and each patient had relapsed following autologous stem cell transplantation. Best responses were complete response, partial response or progressive disease. The repertoire was sequenced with immunoSEQ multiplex PCR; TCRdb's copy has only in-frame clones and lacks some. The sample contains just over 60,000 clones, about nine tenths of which appear only once. V usage is TRBV5-6 and J usage is TRBJ2-1; either TRBD1 or TRBD2 may fit D (5 bases each). This TCR came from a human donor with classical Hodgkin lymphoma. Sequenced material: peripheral blood mononuclear cells (PBMCs), taken at baseline. This CDR3 is CASSLVANGGNEQFF. The CDR3 region has the DNA TGTGCCAGCAGCTTGGTCGCTAATGGGGGCAATGAGCAGTTCTTC.